This entry lists 32 T cell receptor beta chains sequenced from one sample in a study of regulatory T cells in long-lasting Graves disease. Sample time point: newly diagnosed GD, antithyroid drugs for less than 3 months. PBMCs were the source of the RNA used for TCR sequencing. Building of the TCR beta libraries involved iRepertoire HTBI primers and Arm-PCR of CDR3 regions. MiXCR, applied by TCRdb to the multiplex PCR reads, yields one record per CDR3 protein. The sample carries roughly 260,000 distinct CDR3 sequences, about 17% recorded once. This sample was shared with a second study, whose subject was T cells in Graves' hyperthyroidism and ophthalmopathy.

This specimen was peripheral blood mononuclear cells (PBMCs), taken at new diagnosis, from a patient treated with antithyroid drugs. Receptors were obtained from a woman aged 25 to 39 with Graves disease.

For this clonotype: A much more abundant neighbour one base away suggests this may be a read error. The chain's CDR3 is CASSFGTGSGYTF. The CDR3 DNA follows: TGTGCCAGCAGTTTTGGGACAGGGAGTGGCTACACCTTC. V and J are TRBV12-3 or TRBV12-4 and TRBJ1-2, with 9 bases lining up with TRBD1. CDR3 length: 13 amino acids. V lost 3 bases to trimming and J lost 7 bases; unmatched junction nucleotides: 3.

This clonotype was found many times. The chain uses TRBV6-2 or TRBV6-3 and TRBJ2-7; the match to TRBD2 covers 7 bases. Trimming cost V 2 bases and J 7 bases; bases outside gene matches: 17. CDR1 MNHEY and CDR2 SVGEGT come from the germline V gene. The CDR3 is made up of 17 amino acids. The CDR3 bases are TGTGCCAGCAGTTACCCCAGGAACGGGCGCCCGGGGGGTGAGCAGTACTTC. This gives the protein CASSYPRNGRPGGEQYF.

The J gene is TRBJ2-7, the V gene TRBV5-1; TRBD2 matches at 14 bases. The CDR3 is 16 amino acids. Unmatched junction bases numbered 6, after V lost 0 bases and J lost 7 bases. Germline CDR1 is SGHRS and CDR2 is YFSETQ. CDR3 DNA: TGCGCCAGCAGCTTGGCGGGACTAGCGGGAGCGCAGGAGCAGTACTTC. Encoded protein: CASSLAGLAGAQEQYF.

This clonotype was counted ten times or more. V gene TRBV20-1 combines with J gene TRBJ1-1; 8 positions match TRBD1. Germline assignment: CDR1 DFQATT and CDR2 SNEGSKA (reference sequence). The ends lost 6 bases at V and 0 bases at J; junction bases unmatched: 6. This CDR3 contains 14 residues. CDR3 DNA: TGCAGTGCGCAAGGACAGGGATTGAACACTGAAGCTTTCTTT. Its translation: CSAQGQGLNTEAFF.

This clonotype was observed many times. The chain carries TRBV6-1 and TRBJ1-6; TRBD1 agrees at 8 bases. Germline values: CDR1 MNHNS, CDR2 SASEGT. This CDR3 comprises 15 residues. Trimming at V came to 5 bases and at J to 8 bases, leaving 8 bases not matched to a gene. Here the CDR3 reads CASSRDRGQDSPLHF. The CDR3 DNA follows: TGTGCCAGCAGTCGCGACAGGGGTCAGGATTCACCCCTCCACTTT.

This clonotype came up many times. The chain joins TRBV6-1 to TRBJ1-2, with 12 nucleotides matching TRBD1. The CDR3 length is 16 residues. Germline loops: CDR1 MNHNS, CDR2 SASEGT. With 6 bases clipped from V and 6 bases from J, the junction kept 11 bases outside the gene matches. Here the CDR3 DNA reads TGTGCCAGCAGACCCCGTGGGGGACAGGGGGCCGATGGCTACACCTTC. Encoded protein: CASRPRGGQGADGYTF.

The chain links TRBV12-5 to TRBJ2-7; maybe TRBD2 (6 bases). Trimming removed 0 bases at V and 0 bases at J, with 12 bases between. The CDR3 covers 16 residues. Germline CDR1 and CDR2: LGHNT and FRNRAP. CDR3: CASGLVLGGDSYEQYF. The CDR3, as DNA: TGTGCTAGTGGTTTGGTACTCGGCGGGGACTCCTACGAGCAGTACTTC.

There are many counts of this clonotype. This chain joins TRBV19 and TRBJ1-2; D possibly corresponds to TRBD1 (5 bases). The CDR3 totals 13 residues. The V gene's germline CDR1 is LNHDA and CDR2 SQIVND (reference sequence). Between the trimmed V and J ends, which lost 9 bases and 3 bases, there was a span of 14 bases. The CDR3: CASKTGTDYGYTF. The CDR3 coding sequence is TGTGCCAGCAAAACCGGGACGGACTATGGCTACACCTTC.

Points on this clonotype: A far larger clone lies a single base away; this is likely a read error. The rearrangement uses TRBV3-1 and TRBJ2-3; perhaps TRBD2 as D (5 bases). The J call could be wrong; TRBJ2-7 is a better fit for the DNA end. The CDR3 has 13 amino acids. Per germline, CDR1 LGHDT and CDR2 YNNKEL (reference sequence). The CDR3 region is CASSQDGEYEQYF. The CDR3 DNA reads TGTGCCAGCAGCCAAGACGGGGAATACGAGCAGTACTTC.

This clonotype was counted ten times or more. V and J are TRBV12-5 and TRBJ2-2; TRBD2 aligns across 11 bases. V lost 6 bases, J lost 2 bases, and 5 bases stayed unmatched. The CDR3 covers 16 residues. CDR1 LGHNT and CDR2 FRNRAP come from the germline V gene. The CDR3 sequence: CASGTLAGENTGELFF. CDR3 DNA: TGTGCTAGTGGGACACTAGCGGGGGAAAACACCGGGGAGCTGTTTTTT.

This clonotype has ten or more counts. In DNA form, the CDR3 reads TGTGCTAGTGGTAAGGGACAGGGCTCGCAGTTCTTC. As protein: CASGKGQGSQFF. The chain is built from TRBV12-5 and TRBJ2-1, with 9 bases fitting TRBD1. After removal of 5 bases from V and 12 bases from J, the junction contained 5 bases not matched to a gene. Germline loops: CDR1 LGHNT, CDR2 FRNRAP. The CDR3 is made up of 12 amino acids.

The chain uses TRBV5-4 and TRBJ1-2; D uncertain. Germline V lookup: CDR1 SGHNT, CDR2 YYREEE (reference sequence). The V end was cut by 2 bases, the J end by 8 bases, with 16 bases between. The CDR3 is 14 residues long. DNA of the CDR3: TGTGCCAGCAGCTTTGCAGGAGTGGTTGGAGGCTACACCTTC. This gives the protein CASSFAGVVGGYTF. Using reference TRBV5-4 and TRBJ1-2 for the parts outside the CDR3, the full variable domain is ETGVTQSPTHLIKTRGQQVTLRCSSQSGHNTVSWYQQALGQGPQFIFQYYREEENGRGNFPPRFSGLQFPNYSSELNVNALELDDSALYLCASSFAGVVGGYTFGSGTRLTVV.

This clonotype was counted ten times or more. The chain links TRBV18 to TRBJ2-1; D not certain. The CDR3 sequence is 16 residues long. CDR1 and CDR2 (germline): KGHSH, LQKENI. V lost 3 bases, J lost 0 bases, and 12 bases lay in between. CDR3 region: CASSPPNPSSYNEQFF. The CDR3 coding sequence is TGTGCCAGCTCACCTCCGAACCCGAGCTCCTACAATGAGCAGTTCTTC. The full variable domain, its missing parts supplied by reference TRBV18 and TRBJ2-1, is NAGVMQNPRHLVRRRGQEARLRCSPMKGHSHVYWYRQLPEEGLKFMVYLQKENIIDESGMPKERFSAEFPKEGPSILRIQQVVRGDSAAYFCASSPPNPSSYNEQFFGPGTRLTVL.

Only a few counts were recorded for this clonotype. The chain uses TRBV10-3 and TRBJ1-6; maybe TRBD1 (5 bases). The CDR3 loop spans 14 amino acids. Germline V gene sequence: CDR1 ENHRY, CDR2 SYGVKD. Trimming removed 4 bases from V and 8 bases from J, with 12 bases in between. Here the CDR3 reads CAISAGGTHSPLHF. In DNA, the CDR3 is TGTGCCATCAGTGCGGGGGGTACCCATTCACCCCTCCACTTT.

This clonotype was observed at least ten times. This chain uses TRBV6-1 with TRBJ2-7, with D hard to call. Trimming pared 2 bases from V and 3 bases from J, leaving 8 bases between. The germline gives CDR1 MNHNS, CDR2 SASEGT. This CDR3 has 13 residues. The DNA for the CDR3 is TGTGCCAGCAGTGAAAACACGGGCTACGAGCAGTACTTC. This codes for CASSENTGYEQYF.

This clonotype occurred many times. This chain uses TRBV6-2 or TRBV6-3 with TRBJ1-5; D perhaps matches TRBD1 (5 bases). Per the germline V gene, CDR1 is MNHEY and CDR2 is SVGEGT. This CDR3 has 17 residues. V was shortened by 2 bases and J by 1 base, with 15 bases between the two germline ends. CDR3 residues: CASSYERGHSSNQPQHF. The CDR3 nucleotides read TGTGCCAGCAGTTACGAAAGGGGTCACAGCAGCAATCAGCCCCAGCATTTT.

Points on this clonotype: A much larger clone sits a single nucleotide away, making a read error possible. This chain uses TRBV12-3 or TRBV12-4 with TRBJ1-1, with TRBD1 as a possible D gene (5 bases). There are 13 residues in the CDR3. The CDR3 nucleotides are TGTGCCAGCAGTTTATGGGGGAACACTGGAGCTTTCTTT. Translating gives CASSLWGNTGAFF.

In regard to this clonotype: A read error is the likely source, as a far larger clone sits one nucleotide away. This chain links TRBV5-1 with TRBJ2-4, with D unresolved. Germline V gene sequence: CDR1 SGHRS, CDR2 YFSETQ. CDR3 length equals 15 residues. V was cut by 0 bases and J by 13 bases, with 20 bases left in between. The CDR3 loop is CASSLAPASYNEQYF. In DNA, the CDR3 is TGCGCCAGCAGCTTGGCGCCAGCCTCCTACAATGAGCAGTACTTC.

This clonotype was seen repeatedly, ten times or more. The chain has TRBV4-2 and TRBJ2-2, with no clear D. The CDR3 is 15 amino acids. Germline V gene data show CDR1 as LGHNA and CDR2 as YNFKEQ. V dropped 0 bases and J dropped 7 bases, with 12 bases sitting between them. The CDR3 region is CASSQDLARVGELFF. CDR3 bases: TGTGCCAGCAGCCAAGATTTGGCACGCGTCGGGGAGCTGTTTTTT.

This clonotype was seen many times. The rearrangement uses TRBV10-3 and TRBJ1-5; D gene uncertain. Germline CDR1 reads ENHRY; CDR2 reads SYGVKD. Trimming removed 3 bases from V and 5 bases from J, with 8 bases in between. There are 13 residues in the CDR3. This chain's CDR3 is CAISDLGDQPQHF. The DNA of the CDR3 is TGTGCCATCAGTGACCTGGGAGATCAGCCCCAGCATTTT.

This sequence joins TRBV20-1 and TRBJ2-3, with 10 positions matching TRBD2. Germline V CDR1 and CDR2: DFQATT, SNEGSKA (reference sequence). This CDR3 contains 14 residues. J gave up 5 bases and V 3 bases, and 5 bases lay outside the gene matches. CDR3 nucleotides: TGCAGTGCTAGCCCAGCGGGGGGGCAAGATACGCAGTATTTT. Its translation: CSASPAGGQDTQYF.

The chain is built from TRBV5-1 and TRBJ1-2, with TRBD1 matching 11 bases. The CDR3 runs to 13 residues. CDR1 is SGHRS and CDR2 is YFSETQ in the germline V gene. Trimming removed 4 bases from V and 6 bases from J; junction bases left unmatched: 2. Here the CDR3 reads CASSRTGGHGYTF. The DNA of the CDR3 is TGCGCCAGCAGCCGGACAGGGGGCCATGGCTACACCTTC.

This clonotype was observed at least ten times. The chain is built from TRBV20-1 and TRBJ2-2, with D possibly matching TRBD2 (5 bases). This CDR3 contains 14 residues. The germline CDR1 and CDR2 sequences are DFQATT and SNEGSKA (reference sequence). The ends were cut back, 6 bases at V and 0 bases at J, with 11 bases in the middle. The DNA for the CDR3 is TGCAGTGCGACGACTAATTCGAACACCGGGGAGCTGTTTTTT. Amino acids: CSATTNSNTGELFF.

The rearrangement uses TRBV11-3 and TRBJ2-2; 7 bases line up with TRBD1. V gave up 5 bases and J gave up 0 bases; unmatched junction bases: 6. The CDR3 totals 16 residues. Germline V CDR1 and CDR2: SGHNT, YENEEA. The CDR3 loop reads CASSTPGTANTGELFF. The CDR3 DNA reads as TGTGCCAGCAGCACCCCCGGGACAGCGAACACCGGGGAGCTGTTTTTT.

This clonotype was detected ten times or more. The CDR3 sequence is CASGRPVAGGTDTQYF. The CDR3 DNA reads TGTGCTAGTGGACGGCCAGTGGCGGGGGGCACAGATACGCAGTATTTT. J is TRBJ2-3 and V is TRBV12-5; 7 bases are a match to TRBD2. In germline, CDR1 is LGHNT, CDR2 FRNRAP. The CDR3 contains 16 residues. With 6 bases clipped from V and 1 base from J, the junction kept 10 bases outside the gene matches.

This clonotype was recorded at least ten times. J is TRBJ1-2 and V is TRBV5-1; possibly TRBD1 for D (6 bases). Trimming removed 4 bases from V and 2 bases from J, with 15 bases in between. The germline V gene has CDR1 SGHRS and CDR2 YFSETQ. This CDR3 spans 15 amino acids. The CDR3 nucleotides read TGCGCCAGCAGCGGCGGACTGAGGGGGAACTATGGCTACACCTTC. Protein sequence: CASSGGLRGNYGYTF. Full variable domain (rest looked up from reference TRBV5-1 and TRBJ1-2): KAGVTQTPRYLIKTRGQQVTLSCSPISGHRSVSWYQQTPGQGLQFLFEYFSETQRNKGNFPGRFSGRQFSNSRSEMNVSTLELGDSALYLCASSGGLRGNYGYTFGSGTRLTVV.

The J gene is TRBJ2-7, the V gene TRBV5-1; D call uncertain. The CDR3 has 14 amino acids. Germline assignment: CDR1 SGHRS and CDR2 YFSETQ. V lost 2 bases to trimming and J lost 3 bases, with 12 bases between them. In DNA form, the CDR3 reads TGCGCCAGCAGCTTAGGAGAAGGCAGCTACGAGCAGTACTTC. Residues: CASSLGEGSYEQYF.

A few counts support this clonotype. The chain uses TRBV20-1 and TRBJ2-7, with D perhaps matching TRBD1 (6 bases). The V end was cut by 0 bases, the J end by 4 bases, with 13 bases between. Germline CDR1 and CDR2: DFQATT and SNEGSKA (reference sequence). This CDR3 is built from 14 residues. The CDR3 nucleotides read TGCAGTGCTAGAGATACCCAAACAGGGTACGAGCAGTACTTC. Protein product: CSARDTQTGYEQYF.

This clonotype was detected ten times or more. The chain couples TRBV6-1 to TRBJ1-5; unclear D gene. This CDR3 is built from 12 residues. Deletions cut 8 bases from V and 4 bases from J, with 9 bases between. Looked up from germline, CDR1 is MNHNS and CDR2 is SASEGT. CDR3 amino acids: CASRNGNQPQHF. The CDR3 coding sequence is TGTGCCAGCCGGAACGGGAATCAGCCCCAGCATTTT.

About this clonotype: A far bigger clonotype differs at one base, so this is likely a read error. V and J are TRBV3-1 and TRBJ2-1, with D possibly being TRBD1 (6 bases). Germline values: CDR1 LGHDT, CDR2 YNNKEL (reference sequence). The CDR3 is 15 residues long. The CDR3 protein is CASSQVDRPSTEALF. The CDR3 bases are TGTGCCAGCAGCCAAGTAGACAGGCCGAGCACTGAAGCTCTCTTT.

This clonotype has more than one count but fewer than ten. CDR3 DNA: TGCGCCAGCAGTGAGTCAAGAGCAGGGACAGATACGCAGTATTTT. Its protein is CASSESRAGTDTQYF. The chain joins TRBV10-2 to TRBJ2-3; D possibly corresponds to TRBD1 (5 bases). The CDR3 covers 15 residues. Per the germline V gene, CDR1 is WSHSY and CDR2 is SAAADI. Trimming cost V 0 bases and J 3 bases, with 10 bases left between them.

Points on this clonotype: Relative to the germline gene, one junction end is altered; a read error may explain this. This chain links TRBV2 with TRBJ2-5; the D gene could be TRBD1 or TRBD2 (7 bases each). Germline values: CDR1 SNHLY, CDR2 FYNNEI. This CDR3 contains 14 residues. The CDR3 DNA follows: TGTGCCAGCAGTGAAGCGCTTCAGGGGGGGCCAAGGAACTTC. Its translation is CASSEALQGGPRNF.